These T cell receptor beta chains were read from a single sample in a study of OX40 agonist ivuxolimab in advanced cancers. The protocol was immunoSEQ multiplex PCR, while the TCRdb copy is restricted to in-frame clones and leaves out a portion. This sample yields approximately 70,000 clones, of which under 95% are seen a single time; roughly 1% belongs to the top ten. The input for sequencing was CD4+ or CD8+ T cells sorted from blood, taken in a trial of the OX40 agonist ivuxolimab. The receptors were gathered from an adult with an advanced solid tumor such as melanoma, head and neck, liver or kidney cancer. Both conserved end residues are part of each CDR3. D genes are given only for firm matches. Clone size, where shown, is once, few, many, or a class for clones that have expanded.

v_gene	j_gene	len	abundance	d_gene	CDR3nt	CDR3aa
TRBV5-4	TRBJ2-2	15	-	-	TGTGCCAGCAGGGACCGACAGGGAGGCACCGGGGAGCTGTTTTTT	CASRDRQGGTGELFF
TRBV27	TRBJ1-1	15	-	-	TGTGCCAGCAAAGATGTATCGCGTTCAGTCGCTGAAGCTTTCTTT	CASKDVSRSVAEAFF
TRBV9	TRBJ1-2	15	-	-	TGTGCCAGCAGCGTAGAAGCGGTCTTGGACTATGGCTACACCTTC	CASSVEAVLDYGYTF
TRBV2	TRBJ2-7	12	-	-	TGTGCCAGCACAGTCAGGGGCTACGAGCAGTACTTC	CASTVRGYEQYF
TRBV7-3	TRBJ2-7	13	-	-	TGTGCCAGCAGCCCAACAATTGGAGGAGAGCAGTACTTC	CASSPTIGGEQYF
TRBV6-1	TRBJ1-5	15	-	TRBD1	TGTGCCAGCAGCCGGACAGGGGGTTTGGACCAGCCCCAGCATTTT	CASSRTGGLDQPQHF
TRBV10-1	TRBJ2-1	15	-	TRBD2	TGCGCCAGCAGTTCTCCTAGCGGGAGTGGTAATGAGCAGTTCTTC	CASSSPSGSGNEQFF
TRBV5-1	TRBJ1-4	14	-	TRBD1	TGCGCCAGCAGCATCGGGACAGGGGAAGAAAAACTGTTTTTT	CASSIGTGEEKLFF
TRBV7-9	TRBJ1-5	13	-	-	TGTGCCAGCAGCGGGGGTTTCGGACAGCCCCAGCATTTT	CASSGGFGQPQHF
TRBV5-1	TRBJ1-2	13	few	-	TGCGCCAGCAGCTTGGGGGGGAACTATGGCTACACCTTC	CASSLGGNYGYTF
TRBV6-6	TRBJ1-5	15	-	-	TGTGCCAGCAGTTACTCGAGGGGGGGAGATCAGCCCCAGCATTTT	CASSYSRGGDQPQHF
TRBV10-3	TRBJ2-7	13	-	TRBD1	TGTGCCACCGGGACAGGGGGCTCCTACGAGCAGTACTTC	CATGTGGSYEQYF
TRBV6-1	TRBJ1-1	11	-	-	TGTGCCGCGGGGCCCAACACTGAAGCTTTCTTT	CAAGPNTEAFF
TRBV5-1	TRBJ1-2	13	once	-	TGCGCCAGCAGCTTGGCCACAGGGCCTGGCTACACCTTC	CASSLATGPGYTF
TRBV14	TRBJ2-7	15	-	TRBD2	TGTGCCAGCAGCCAAGCCGCGGGAGGGCCGTACGAGCAGTACTTC	CASSQAAGGPYEQYF
TRBV30	TRBJ1-4	13	few	-	TGTGCCTGGAGTAACAGGGAGGCTGAAAAACTGTTTTTT	CAWSNREAEKLFF
TRBV19	TRBJ2-1	16	-	TRBD1	TGTGCCAGTAGTATACAGGGACAGGGGGCGAACAATGAGCAGTTCTTC	CASSIQGQGANNEQFF
TRBV9	TRBJ2-5	17	-	TRBD2	TGTGCCAGCAGCGTAGGAGCGGGGGGGCCGAGGGGAGAGACCCAGTACTTC	CASSVGAGGPRGETQYF
TRBV25-1	TRBJ1-5	14	-	TRBD1	TGTGCCAGCAGTGAATACCGACAGGGTCAGCCCCAGCATTTT	CASSEYRQGQPQHF